This T cell receptor beta chain was identified during a study of beta chain features in type 1 diabetes. Across the whole study: Healthy donors and patients had similar age, gender and cell yields. Study-wide points: PCR might pick shorter templates more often, in the same way for patients and controls. The naive, central memory and Treg TCRB repertoires looked more alike in patients than they did in healthy donors. In every one of the four CD4+ subsets, TCRB CDR3s were moderately but significantly shorter in Type 1 diabetes patients.

Trimming pared 0 bases from V and 10 bases from J, leaving 15 bases between. This CDR3 region has 15 residues. Every isolated RNA sample was fully reverse transcribed, so sequencing captured expressed TCRB transcripts. Clones were sequenced by immunoSEQ multiplex PCR, and TCRdb holds only the in-frame ones, with some missing. The sample includes 300,000 or so clones, roughly an eighth of them seen just once. This clone has ten or more counts. Its antigen remains unknown. Sorting based on CD45RO/CCR7/CD25/CD127/CD95/CD27 separated CD4+ naive, central memory, regulatory and stem cell-like memory cells. The chain links TRBV23-1 to TRBJ1-4; D unclear. TRBV23-1 is an open reading frame whose function is uncertain. Source material: naive CD4+ T cells from blood. This TCR was sampled from a man younger than 45 with type 1 diabetes. The CDR3 coding sequence is TGCGCCAGCAGTCAATCACTTGGGAGTCATGGAAAACTGTTTTTT. Its protein is CASSQSLGSHGKLFF.